Listed below are T cell receptor beta chains from one sample, sequenced in a study of shared clonotypes between healthy human individuals. Repertoires were generated with immunoSEQ multiplex PCR, while TCRdb's copy carries only in-frame clones and drops some. The repertoire includes around 1.9 million clones, 90% to 95% of them detected once, and under 2% sits in the top ten. Material: naive CD8+ T cells from PBMCs. The receptors were gathered from a man younger than 35 in good health. Some clones in this sample may be carry-over from other donors' samples. Both conserved end residues are part of each CDR3. The order of the fields is V gene, D gene, J gene, clone size, CDR3 protein, CDR3 DNA. The D gene is left open where the match is weak. Size is omitted from some rows. Given values are once, few, many or a class for expanded clones.

V gene: TRBV5-1; D gene: -; J gene: TRBJ2-7; clone size: -; CDR3 protein: CASRDATYEQYF; CDR3 DNA: TGCGCCAGCCGGGACGCCACCTACGAGCAGTACTTC
V gene: TRBV30; D gene: TRBD2; J gene: TRBJ2-7; clone size: -; CDR3 protein: CAWATSGSYEQYF; CDR3 DNA: TGTGCCTGGGCGACTAGCGGTTCCTACGAGCAGTACTTC
V gene: TRBV7-3; D gene: -; J gene: TRBJ2-7; clone size: few; CDR3 protein: CASSERPTYEQYF; CDR3 DNA: TGTGCCAGCAGCGAACGACCTACCTACGAGCAGTACTTC
V gene: TRBV7-2; D gene: TRBD2; J gene: TRBJ2-3; clone size: -; CDR3 protein: CASSLVSSGLDTQYF; CDR3 DNA: TGTGCCAGCAGCTTAGTTTCTAGCGGGTTAGATACGCAGTATTTT
V gene: TRBV7-9; D gene: -; J gene: TRBJ2-3; clone size: once; CDR3 protein: CASSLGDDTQYF; CDR3 DNA: TGTGCCAGCAGCTTAGGGGATGATACGCAGTATTTT
V gene: TRBV27; D gene: TRBD2; J gene: TRBJ2-3; clone size: -; CDR3 protein: CASMLREGTDTQYF; CDR3 DNA: TGTGCCAGCATGCTGCGGGAGGGCACAGATACGCAGTATTTT
V gene: TRBV19; D gene: -; J gene: TRBJ2-3; clone size: -; CDR3 protein: CASSIVASQDTQYF; CDR3 DNA: TGTGCCAGTAGTATAGTAGCGAGTCAGGATACGCAGTATTTT
V gene: TRBV10-3; D gene: TRBD1; J gene: TRBJ1-2; clone size: -; CDR3 protein: CAIEGTGGLYGYTF; CDR3 DNA: TGTGCCATCGAGGGGACAGGGGGCCTCTATGGCTACACCTTC
V gene: TRBV27; D gene: -; J gene: TRBJ2-2; clone size: -; CDR3 protein: CASSWRGTGELFF; CDR3 DNA: TGTGCCAGCAGTTGGCGGGGCACCGGGGAGCTGTTTTTT
V gene: TRBV14; D gene: TRBD2; J gene: TRBJ2-7; clone size: -; CDR3 protein: CASSQGFGGRAYEQYF; CDR3 DNA: TGTGCCAGCAGCCAAGGATTTGGCGGGAGGGCCTACGAGCAGTACTTC
V gene: TRBV7-8; D gene: TRBD1; J gene: TRBJ1-1; clone size: -; CDR3 protein: CASSSDRGWTEAFF; CDR3 DNA: TGTGCCAGCAGCTCAGACAGGGGATGGACTGAAGCTTTCTTT
V gene: TRBV2; D gene: -; J gene: TRBJ1-5; clone size: -; CDR3 protein: CASSGVPGGPGLSNQPQHF; CDR3 DNA: TGTGCCAGCAGTGGCGTACCTGGGGGCCCGGGACTAAGCAATCAGCCCCAGCATTTT
V gene: TRBV9; D gene: TRBD2; J gene: TRBJ2-1; clone size: -; CDR3 protein: CASTSGGSPDNEQFF; CDR3 DNA: TGTGCCAGCACCTCTGGCGGGAGCCCCGACAATGAGCAGTTCTTC
V gene: TRBV15; D gene: TRBD2; J gene: TRBJ2-2; clone size: -; CDR3 protein: CATSRGSGTTNTGELFF; CDR3 DNA: TGTGCCACCAGCAGAGGTAGCGGGACTACGAACACCGGGGAGCTGTTTTTT
V gene: TRBV29-1; D gene: -; J gene: TRBJ2-1; clone size: -; CDR3 protein: CSVEGIRSYNEQFF; CDR3 DNA: TGCAGCGTTGAGGGGATTCGCTCCTACAATGAGCAGTTCTTC
V gene: TRBV27; D gene: -; J gene: TRBJ2-5; clone size: -; CDR3 protein: CASSLSLEGLQETQYF; CDR3 DNA: TGTGCCAGCAGTTTATCCCTTGAGGGGCTCCAAGAGACCCAGTACTTC
V gene: TRBV7-3; D gene: -; J gene: TRBJ2-1; clone size: -; CDR3 protein: CASSSNNEQFF; CDR3 DNA: TGTGCCAGCAGCTCGAACAATGAGCAGTTCTTC
V gene: TRBV28; D gene: -; J gene: TRBJ1-5; clone size: few; CDR3 protein: CASSPTISNQPQHF; CDR3 DNA: TGTGCCAGCAGTCCCACTATTAGCAATCAGCCCCAGCATTTT
V gene: TRBV28; D gene: TRBD1; J gene: TRBJ2-3; clone size: -; CDR3 protein: CASSRGQGSTDTQYF; CDR3 DNA: TGTGCCAGCAGCAGGGGACAGGGGTCCACAGATACGCAGTATTTT
V gene: TRBV5-1; D gene: -; J gene: TRBJ1-1; clone size: -; CDR3 protein: CASSLVTQGVKNTEAFF; CDR3 DNA: TGCGCCAGCAGCTTGGTGACCCAAGGGGTGAAGAACACTGAAGCTTTCTTT
V gene: TRBV10-3; D gene: -; J gene: TRBJ1-4; clone size: once; CDR3 protein: CAISSGPFGEKLFF; CDR3 DNA: TGTGCCATCAGTTCGGGCCCCTTCGGGGAAAAACTGTTTTTT
V gene: TRBV2; D gene: TRBD1; J gene: TRBJ2-5; clone size: -; CDR3 protein: CASGTGGETQYF; CDR3 DNA: TGTGCCAGCGGGACAGGTGGAGAGACCCAGTACTTC
V gene: TRBV11-2; D gene: -; J gene: TRBJ2-5; clone size: -; CDR3 protein: CASSTWRTEETQYF; CDR3 DNA: TGTGCCAGCAGCACCTGGCGGACTGAAGAGACCCAGTACTTC
V gene: TRBV7-9; D gene: TRBD2; J gene: TRBJ2-1; clone size: once; CDR3 protein: CASSPPSGSSYNEQFF; CDR3 DNA: TGTGCCAGCAGCCCCCCTAGCGGGAGTTCATACAATGAGCAGTTCTTC
V gene: TRBV6-6; D gene: -; J gene: TRBJ2-1; clone size: -; CDR3 protein: CASIQTPSYNEQFF; CDR3 DNA: TGTGCCAGCATCCAGACCCCCTCCTACAATGAGCAGTTCTTC
V gene: TRBV4-3; D gene: -; J gene: TRBJ1-1; clone size: -; CDR3 protein: CASSPTWGGNTEAFF; CDR3 DNA: TGCGCCAGCAGCCCAACGTGGGGGGGGAACACTGAAGCTTTCTTT
V gene: TRBV18; D gene: -; J gene: TRBJ2-1; clone size: -; CDR3 protein: CASSPPAHTEWEQFF; CDR3 DNA: TGTGCCAGCTCACCACCTGCTCACACGGAGTGGGAGCAGTTCTTC
V gene: TRBV11-2; D gene: -; J gene: TRBJ2-2; clone size: -; CDR3 protein: CASRSLGLWNTGELFF; CDR3 DNA: TGTGCCAGCAGGTCCCTCGGGCTGTGGAACACCGGGGAGCTGTTTTTT
V gene: TRBV27; D gene: TRBD1; J gene: TRBJ1-2; clone size: -; CDR3 protein: CASRQRQGAEGYTF; CDR3 DNA: TGTGCCAGCAGACAAAGACAGGGGGCGGAGGGCTACACCTTC
V gene: TRBV2; D gene: TRBD1; J gene: TRBJ2-7; clone size: -; CDR3 protein: CASSLLLRDRAYEQYF; CDR3 DNA: TGTGCCAGCAGTTTACTACTCCGGGACAGGGCCTACGAGCAGTACTTC
V gene: TRBV2; D gene: TRBD2; J gene: TRBJ2-7; clone size: -; CDR3 protein: CASSATYTSGTRGAEQYF; CDR3 DNA: TGTGCCAGCAGCGCCACCTATACTAGCGGGACCCGTGGGGCCGAGCAGTACTTC
V gene: TRBV7-9; D gene: -; J gene: TRBJ2-7; clone size: -; CDR3 protein: CASSLASGGAYEQYF; CDR3 DNA: TGTGCCAGCAGCTTAGCTAGCGGTGGGGCCTACGAGCAGTACTTC
V gene: TRBV27; D gene: TRBD1; J gene: TRBJ1-2; clone size: -; CDR3 protein: CASSQTGVGGYTF; CDR3 DNA: TGTGCCAGCAGCCAGACAGGGGTGGGGGGCTACACCTTC
V gene: TRBV9; D gene: -; J gene: TRBJ2-7; clone size: -; CDR3 protein: CASSVATWGEQYF; CDR3 DNA: TGTGCCAGCAGCGTAGCTACGTGGGGCGAGCAGTACTTC
V gene: TRBV9; D gene: TRBD2; J gene: TRBJ2-1; clone size: -; CDR3 protein: CASSVDPGTRYNEQFF; CDR3 DNA: TGTGCCAGCAGCGTAGATCCCGGGACTAGATACAATGAGCAGTTCTTC
V gene: TRBV19; D gene: -; J gene: TRBJ2-7; clone size: -; CDR3 protein: CASSPNWGGASGGGYEQYF; CDR3 DNA: TGTGCCAGTAGTCCCAATTGGGGGGGCGCCTCAGGAGGAGGATACGAGCAGTACTTC
V gene: TRBV15; D gene: -; J gene: TRBJ2-3; clone size: -; CDR3 protein: CATSFRDSTDTQYF; CDR3 DNA: TGTGCCACCAGTTTCAGGGACAGCACAGATACGCAGTATTTT
V gene: TRBV28; D gene: -; J gene: TRBJ2-7; clone size: -; CDR3 protein: CASSLPRRSSYEQYF; CDR3 DNA: TGTGCCAGCAGCCTCCCCAGGCGGAGCTCCTACGAGCAGTACTTC
V gene: TRBV28; D gene: TRBD2; J gene: TRBJ2-1; clone size: -; CDR3 protein: CASSLLASGINEQFF; CDR3 DNA: TGTGCCAGCAGTTTATTGGCTAGCGGGATTAATGAGCAGTTCTTC
V gene: TRBV29-1; D gene: -; J gene: TRBJ1-1; clone size: few; CDR3 protein: CSVFYTEAFF; CDR3 DNA: TGCAGCGTTTTTTACACTGAAGCTTTCTTT
V gene: TRBV6-1; D gene: -; J gene: TRBJ2-7; clone size: -; CDR3 protein: CASSEGLGSYEQYF; CDR3 DNA: TGTGCCAGCAGTGAGGGCCTGGGAAGCTACGAGCAGTACTTC
V gene: TRBV6-6; D gene: -; J gene: TRBJ2-7; clone size: -; CDR3 protein: CASSSGAEPFEQYF; CDR3 DNA: TGTGCCAGCAGTTCTGGAGCGGAACCTTTCGAGCAGTACTTC
V gene: TRBV5-4; D gene: -; J gene: TRBJ2-7; clone size: -; CDR3 protein: CASSPGVLNYEQYF; CDR3 DNA: TGTGCCAGCAGCCCGGGAGTGCTGAACTACGAGCAGTACTTC
V gene: TRBV11-2; D gene: -; J gene: TRBJ2-2; clone size: -; CDR3 protein: CASSLVPLYTGELFF; CDR3 DNA: TGTGCCAGCAGCTTAGTCCCCCTATACACCGGGGAGCTGTTTTTT
V gene: TRBV29-1; D gene: TRBD2; J gene: TRBJ2-1; clone size: -; CDR3 protein: CSVDSASGASYNEQFF; CDR3 DNA: TGCAGCGTTGACTCGGCTAGCGGGGCCTCCTACAATGAGCAGTTCTTC
V gene: TRBV10-1; D gene: -; J gene: TRBJ2-7; clone size: -; CDR3 protein: CASSAGYEQYF; CDR3 DNA: TGCGCCAGCTCGGCCGGGTACGAGCAGTACTTC
V gene: TRBV28; D gene: -; J gene: TRBJ2-7; clone size: -; CDR3 protein: CASSTRDFLYEQYF; CDR3 DNA: TGTGCCAGCAGTACCCGGGACTTCCTCTACGAGCAGTACTTC